A selection of T cell receptor beta chains follows, all from one sample in a study of CD8 T cells in Susac syndrome. TCRdb independently ran MiXCR on the immunoSEQ multiplex PCR reads; one entry per CDR3 protein. The sample lists roughly 80,000 distinct CDR3 sequences; just over 90% were seen once. Sample: CD4+ T cells from PBMCs. Receptor source: a human donor with Susac syndrome. Each CDR3 is given with its conserved first and last residue. The D gene is left open where the match is weak. Size values are once, few and many counts, or a class for expanded clones, and some rows have none.

clone_size	d_call	v_call	j_call	cdr3_nt	cdr3_aa
NA	NA	TRBV7-2	TRBJ2-7	TGTGCCAGCAGCCGGCGGGGTGGGACAGCGTCCTACGAGCAGTACTTC	CASSRRGGTASYEQYF
NA	NA	TRBV7-2	TRBJ1-5	TGTGCCAGCAGCTTAGCGCGCGATCAGCCCCAGCATTTT	CASSLARDQPQHF
NA	NA	TRBV2	TRBJ2-3	TGTGCCAGCAGTGGAAGCGGTTCTAGCACAGATACGCAGTATTTT	CASSGSGSSTDTQYF
NA	NA	TRBV30	TRBJ2-1	TGTGCCTGGAGTGTCGGGAGCTCCTACAATGAGCAGTTCTTC	CAWSVGSSYNEQFF
NA	TRBD1	TRBV20-1	TRBJ2-5	TGCAGTGCTAGAGATCTCGGCAGGGGGCGTCAAGAGACCCAGTACTTC	CSARDLGRGRQETQYF
NA	NA	TRBV25-1	TRBJ1-1	TGTGCCAGCAGTGATGAGCCGGCGGGGTACACTGAAGCTTTCTTT	CASSDEPAGYTEAFF
NA	NA	TRBV5-1	TRBJ2-7	TGCGCCAGCAGCTTGGGGGACGGTACCTACGAGCAGTACTTC	CASSLGDGTYEQYF
NA	NA	TRBV6-1	TRBJ1-4	TGTGCCAGCGTCCGGACAGAACTAAATGAAAAACTGTTTTTT	CASVRTELNEKLFF
once	TRBD1	TRBV19	TRBJ1-5	TGTGCCAGTGGGAAAACAGGGGGCGGGCAGCCCCAGCATTTT	CASGKTGGGQPQHF
once	NA	TRBV2	TRBJ1-2	TGTGCCAGCAGCGGGGAGTATGGCTACACCTTC	CASSGEYGYTF
NA	NA	TRBV7-2	TRBJ2-1	TGTGCCAGCCAAACTAGGGATGTGGTCAATGAGCAGTTCTTC	CASQTRDVVNEQFF
NA	NA	TRBV11-3	TRBJ2-3	TGTGCCAGCGCTGGACGGTCAGATACGCAGTATTTT	CASAGRSDTQYF
NA	TRBD1	TRBV20-1	TRBJ1-1	TGCAGTGCTAACCAGGGGGCCGAAGCTTTCTTT	CSANQGAEAFF
NA	NA	TRBV27	TRBJ2-3	TGTGCCACCACCCGGGACACACTAAACACAGATACGCAGTATTTT	CATTRDTLNTDTQYF
NA	NA	TRBV7-2	TRBJ2-3	TGTGCCAGCAGCTTGTCTTCCGGAGACACAGATACGCAGTATTTT	CASSLSSGDTDTQYF
NA	TRBD1	TRBV6-2/TRBV6-3	TRBJ2-1	TGTGCCAGCGCACAGGGGGGTCGCAATGAGCAGTTCTTC	CASAQGGRNEQFF
NA	TRBD1	TRBV5-1	TRBJ2-7	TGCGCCAGCAGCATGCAGGGGGTAAGCTACGAGCAGTACTTC	CASSMQGVSYEQYF
NA	NA	TRBV15	TRBJ2-5	TGTGCCACCAGCACCCTTGAGGGTTGGGAGACCCAGTACTTC	CATSTLEGWETQYF
medium-sized	TRBD1	TRBV10-3	TRBJ2-7	TGTGCCATCAGTGAGTCCGAGGACAGGCCGGCTCAGGACGAGCAGTACTTC	CAISESEDRPAQDEQYF
NA	NA	TRBV28	TRBJ1-2	TGTGCCAGCAGTTTGGGTGGGGCTGGCTATGGCTACACCTTC	CASSLGGAGYGYTF
NA	TRBD2	TRBV2	TRBJ2-5	TGTGCCAGCCTCGGGACTAGCGGAGAGACCCAGTACTTC	CASLGTSGETQYF
NA	TRBD2	TRBV7-9	TRBJ2-5	TGTGCCAGCAGACCATCTCGCGGGAGGGTGGAGACCCAGTACTTC	CASRPSRGRVETQYF
NA	TRBD1	TRBV24-1	TRBJ2-3	TGTGCCACCAGTGACGCCGGGACAGGGGGCACAGATACGCAGTATTTT	CATSDAGTGGTDTQYF
NA	NA	TRBV5-1	TRBJ2-1	TGCGCCAGCAGTCAGAGCGGAGATTACAATGAGCAGTTCTTC	CASSQSGDYNEQFF
NA	TRBD2	TRBV5-1	TRBJ2-5	TGCGCCAGCACTAGCGGGGGGGCCGTGGAGACCCAGTACTTC	CASTSGGAVETQYF
NA	NA	TRBV29-1	TRBJ2-3	TGCAGCGTTAGCATGGATACGCAGTATTTT	CSVSMDTQYF
NA	NA	TRBV3-1	TRBJ2-5	TGTGCCAGCAGCCAAGCGGGACCCTCCTTTCAACGGTACTTC	CASSQAGPSFQRYF
NA	TRBD1	TRBV7-9	TRBJ1-1	TGTGCCAGCAGCGAGGCACAGGGGGCGTGGGACACTGAAGCTTTCTTT	CASSEAQGAWDTEAFF
NA	NA	TRBV3-1	TRBJ2-7	TGTGCCAGCAGCCTTCGAGGGACACCCTCCTACGAGCAGTACTTC	CASSLRGTPSYEQYF